The rows below give T cell receptor beta chains drawn from one sample of a study of blood T cell repertoires in COVID-19. Produced via immunoSEQ multiplex PCR; TCRdb's table is partial and in-frame only. The sample lists a few hundred thousand clones; over 75% were seen once. Sequencing was carried out using PBMCs or T cells enriched from blood (not recorded which). Receptors were obtained from a man aged 25 to 45 who had recovered from COVID-19. Each CDR3 is given without its conserved first and last residue. Size tells how often a clone was seen (once, few, many) or the class of an expanded clone, and some rows leave it out.

CDR3 length	J gene	clone size	V gene	CDR3 protein
12	TRBJ1-1	NA	TRBV9	ASRQGGSSTEAF
12	TRBJ2-1	NA	TRBV11-3	ASSLEGGPNEQF
10	TRBJ1-2	NA	TRBV27	ASSFGQGSYT
14	TRBJ2-1	NA	TRBV10-3	AIRTTQGLFYNEQF
12	TRBJ1-4	few	TRBV27	ASSLYPQGGKLF
13	TRBJ1-5	NA	TRBV19	ASSTPGQREQPQH
9	TRBJ2-4	NA	TRBV12-3/TRBV12-4	ASSTSRLQY
16	TRBJ1-2	NA	TRBV10-2	ASTAVGATGSANYGYA
13	TRBJ1-1	once	TRBV18	ASSPTTGEQGEAF
13	TRBJ2-5	NA	TRBV2	ASGGPGGGLGTQY
16	TRBJ2-6	NA	TRBV4-1	ASSQARQGNSGANVLT
13	TRBJ2-3	NA	TRBV6-2/TRBV6-3	ASSYSFEGPDTQY
12	TRBJ1-4	NA	TRBV2	ASSKDRANEKLF
11	TRBJ1-6	NA	TRBV11-3	ASSASGNSPLH
14	TRBJ2-1	many	TRBV4-3	ASSQGHRGFYNEQF
11	TRBJ2-3	NA	TRBV2	ASSGQGPDTQY
11	TRBJ2-7	NA	TRBV7-2	ASSLGTGDEQY
11	TRBJ1-5	NA	TRBV6-5	ASRGTGNQPQH
14	TRBJ1-6	NA	TRBV20-1	SASRRAGRGNSPLH
14	TRBJ2-6	NA	TRBV3-1/TRBV3-2	ASSQGRGIGANVLT
14	TRBJ2-1	NA	TRBV10-1	ASRPLAGGLFYEQF
12	TRBJ1-5	NA	TRBV19	ASSNQGGNQPQH
11	TRBJ1-5	NA	TRBV12-3/TRBV12-4	ASSQGRDQPQH